This T cell receptor (beta chain) derives from a study of cytomegalovirus exposure and HLA in healthy donors. Study-wide background: A prior analysis found 100 million to 140 million unique TCR beta sequences from 150 million to 200 million T cells.

As regards this clone: No antigen is known for it. The same CDR3 arises from other DNA sequences in this sample as well.

PCR involved 60 Vbeta and 13 Jbeta primers. Generated by immunoSEQ multiplex PCR, the TCRdb table keeps only in-frame clones and is missing some. The repertoire includes about 200,000 clones, about four fifths of them detected once, and 1.5% to 1.7% sits in the top ten. Points from the study as a whole: The classifier was said to identify cytomegalovirus status with high specificity and sensitivity. CMV antigen specificity of a few CMV-associated chains was confirmed in vitro. The study listed around 150 cytomegalovirus-associated TCR beta chains.

The CDR3 runs to 12 residues. J was trimmed by 8 bases and V by 5 bases; bases with no gene match: 4. The germline CDR1 and CDR2 sequences are MDHEN and SYDVKM. The gene calls are TRBV28 and TRBJ1-2; TRBD1 aligns across 8 bases. The TCR sequence derives from a girl under 18 in good health and CMV-seropositive. Input material: PBMCs. In DNA, the CDR3 is TGTGCCAGCAGTGGTACAGGGGGAGGCTACACCTTC. It yields the protein CASSGTGGGYTF.